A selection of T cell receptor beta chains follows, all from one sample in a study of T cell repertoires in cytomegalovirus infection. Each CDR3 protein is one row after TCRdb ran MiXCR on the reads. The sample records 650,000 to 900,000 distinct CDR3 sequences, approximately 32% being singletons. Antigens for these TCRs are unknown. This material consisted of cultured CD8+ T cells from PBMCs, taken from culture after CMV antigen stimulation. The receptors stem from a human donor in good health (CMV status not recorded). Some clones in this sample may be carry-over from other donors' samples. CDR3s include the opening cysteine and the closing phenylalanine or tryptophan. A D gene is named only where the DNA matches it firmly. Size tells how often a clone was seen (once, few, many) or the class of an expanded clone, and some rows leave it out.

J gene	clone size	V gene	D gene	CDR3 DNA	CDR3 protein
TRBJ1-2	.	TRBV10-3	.	TGTGCCATCAGTGAAATTCAGCGGGGGCATTTCTATGGCTACACCTTC	CAISEIQRGHFYGYTF
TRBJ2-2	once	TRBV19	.	TGTGCCAGTACCACAGGCGTTTACGACGGGGAGCTGTTTTTT	CASTTGVYDGELFF
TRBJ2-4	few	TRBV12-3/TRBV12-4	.	TGTGCCAGCAGTATTGGACCCAAAAACATTCAGTACTTC	CASSIGPKNIQYF
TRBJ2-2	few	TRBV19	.	TGTGCCAGTAGTCCCGCCTGGGGCGCGAACACCGGGGAGCTGTTTTTT	CASSPAWGANTGELFF
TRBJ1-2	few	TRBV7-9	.	TGTGCCAGCAGCTCAGGACAGTGGGGTAACTATGGCTACACCTTC	CASSSGQWGNYGYTF
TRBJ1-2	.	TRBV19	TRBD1	TGTGCCAGTAGTATTCAGGGGGGAAGCAATGGCTACACCTTC	CASSIQGGSNGYTF
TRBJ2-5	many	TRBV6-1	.	TGTGCCAGCAGTTTGGCCTGGGAAGAGACCCAGTACTTC	CASSLAWEETQYF
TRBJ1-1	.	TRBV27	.	TGTGCCAGCAGTTTATCAGGGGCTTATGAAGCTTTCTTT	CASSLSGAYEAFF
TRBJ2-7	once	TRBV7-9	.	TGTGCCAGCAGCTTAGGCAGGGGTAATCCCTACGAGCAGTACTTC	CASSLGRGNPYEQYF
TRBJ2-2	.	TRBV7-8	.	TGTGCCAGCAGCTTCAATCCAGGGGGGGAGCTGTTTTTT	CASSFNPGGELFF
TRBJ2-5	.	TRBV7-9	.	TGTGCCAGCAGCTTAGGGGTTGGCGGGACCCAAGAGACCCAGTACTTC	CASSLGVGGTQETQYF
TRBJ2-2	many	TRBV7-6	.	TGTGCCAGCAGCTCGCCCGGTGCGACCGGGGAGCTGTTTTTT	CASSSPGATGELFF
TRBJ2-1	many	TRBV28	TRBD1	TGTGCCAGCAGGAGGGGGCGCAAAAACAATGAGCAGTTCTTC	CASRRGRKNNEQFF
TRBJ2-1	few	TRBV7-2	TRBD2	TGTGCCAGCAGCTCCGGGACTAGCGGGGGGCGCAATGAGCAGTTCTTC	CASSSGTSGGRNEQFF
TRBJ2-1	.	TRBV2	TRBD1	TGTGTCAGCCCAGTACAGGGGCCCTCCTACAATGAGCAGTTCTTC	CVSPVQGPSYNEQFF
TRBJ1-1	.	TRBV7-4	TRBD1	TGTGCCAGCAGCGAGACAGGGCTCATGAACACTGAAGCTTTCTTT	CASSETGLMNTEAFF
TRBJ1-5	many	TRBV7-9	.	TGTGCCAGCAGCTTAGGGGGGGGAGGGGCTCCTCAGCCCCAGCATTTT	CASSLGGGGAPQPQHF
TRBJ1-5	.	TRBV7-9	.	TGTGCCAGCAGAAAAGAGGGGTTCAATCAGCCCCAGCATTTT	CASRKEGFNQPQHF
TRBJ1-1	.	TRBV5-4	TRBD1	TGTGCCAGCAGCAAAGCACCGGGACAGGCGAACACTGAAGCTTTCTTT	CASSKAPGQANTEAFF
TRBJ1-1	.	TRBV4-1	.	TGCGCCAGCAGCCTCACTCCGAAGGGTGAAGCTTTCTTT	CASSLTPKGEAFF
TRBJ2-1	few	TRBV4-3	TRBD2	TGCGCCAGCAGCCAAGATATCCTAGCGGGGCCTAGCTCCTACAATGAGCAGTTCTTC	CASSQDILAGPSSYNEQFF
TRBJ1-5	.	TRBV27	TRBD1	TGTGCCAGCAGTTTACCGGGACAGGGCCAGCCCCAGCATTTT	CASSLPGQGQPQHF
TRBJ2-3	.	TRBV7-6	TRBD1	TGTGCCAGCAGCTTAGGACAGGGGGAAGATAGGGATACGCAGTATTTT	CASSLGQGEDRDTQYF
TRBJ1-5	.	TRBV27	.	TGTGCCAGCAGTTTACAGATTAATCAGCCCCAGCATTTT	CASSLQINQPQHF
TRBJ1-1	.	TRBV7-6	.	TGTGCCAGCAGCTTAGGAAAGGGGATGAACACTGAAGCTTTCTTT	CASSLGKGMNTEAFF
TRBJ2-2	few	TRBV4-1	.	TGCGCCAGCAGCCAGAATTATCCCGGGGAGCTGTTTTTT	CASSQNYPGELFF
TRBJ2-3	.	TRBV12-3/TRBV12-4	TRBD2	TGTGCCAGCACCCTGACTAGCGGCTTCACAGATACGCAGTATTTT	CASTLTSGFTDTQYF
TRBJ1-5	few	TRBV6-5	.	TGTGCCAGCAGTTATTCCTTGGACAGTAGCAATCAGCCCCAGCATTTT	CASSYSLDSSNQPQHF
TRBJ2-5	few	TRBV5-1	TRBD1	TGCGCCAGCAGCTTGGCGGACAGGGGAAGAGAGACCCAGTACTTC	CASSLADRGRETQYF
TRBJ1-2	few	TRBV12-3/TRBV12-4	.	TGTGCCAGCTCAAACACAGGGCTGAGCGGCTACACCTTC	CASSNTGLSGYTF
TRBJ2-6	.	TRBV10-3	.	TGTGCCATCAGTGAGTCGGGCCAGCCTTACATCTCTGGGGCCAACGTCCTGACTTTC	CAISESGQPYISGANVLTF
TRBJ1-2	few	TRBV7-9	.	TGTGCCAGCAGCCCAGCGGGGTTCTATGGCTACACCTTC	CASSPAGFYGYTF
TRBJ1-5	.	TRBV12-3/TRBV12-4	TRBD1	TGTGCCAGCGCCGGGGGCAGGGGGATAGAACAGCCCCAGCATTTT	CASAGGRGIEQPQHF
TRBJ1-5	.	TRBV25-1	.	TGTGCCAGCAGTATGGGGACCAATCAGCCCCAGCATTTT	CASSMGTNQPQHF
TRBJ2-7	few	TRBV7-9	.	TGTGCCAGCAGCCGACAGACCTACGAGCAGTACTTC	CASSRQTYEQYF
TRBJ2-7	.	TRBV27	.	TGTGCCAGCAAGGGAAGGGGAGGCTCCTACGAGCAGTACTTC	CASKGRGGSYEQYF
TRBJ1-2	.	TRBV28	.	TGTGCCAGCAGAACACGACAGGCCGATAACTATGGCTACACCTTC	CASRTRQADNYGYTF
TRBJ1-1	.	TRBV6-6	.	TGTGTCAGCAGAGACGGACAGTACACTGAAGCTTTCTTT	CVSRDGQYTEAFF
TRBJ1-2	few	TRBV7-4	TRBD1	TGTGCCAGCAGCTTAATACCCGGACAGGGTTCTAACTATGGCTACACCTTC	CASSLIPGQGSNYGYTF
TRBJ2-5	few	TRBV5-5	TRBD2	TGTGCCAGCAGCTCGGGAGGCAGGTTTAATAACCAAGAGACCCAGTACTTC	CASSSGGRFNNQETQYF
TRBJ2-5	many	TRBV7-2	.	TGTGCCAGCAGCCCCTCGACCCGAAGTCGGGCGCAGGAGACCCAGTACTTC	CASSPSTRSRAQETQYF
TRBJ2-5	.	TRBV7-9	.	TGTGCCAGCAGCCGTCCGAAAGAGACCCAGTACTTC	CASSRPKETQYF
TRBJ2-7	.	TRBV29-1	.	TGCAGCGCCTCGGACGGAAGCTCCTACGAGCAGTACTTC	CSASDGSSYEQYF
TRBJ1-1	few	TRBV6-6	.	TGTGCCAGCAGTTACTCGGGCCCGACGCTCCTGGAAGCTTTCTTT	CASSYSGPTLLEAFF
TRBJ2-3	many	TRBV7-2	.	TGTGCCAGCAGCTTAGAACAGGGCACAGATACGCAGTATTTT	CASSLEQGTDTQYF
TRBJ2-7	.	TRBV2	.	TGTGCCAGCAGTTTAGTGGTTTCCCACGAGCAGTACTTC	CASSLVVSHEQYF
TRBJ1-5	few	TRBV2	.	TGTGCCAGCACCATAGAGGCAGGGTATCAGCCCCAGCATTTT	CASTIEAGYQPQHF
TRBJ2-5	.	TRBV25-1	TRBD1	TGTGCCATCTCCCCCGGACAGGGGAAAGAGACCCAGTACTTC	CAISPGQGKETQYF